This T cell receptor beta chain stems from a study of beta chain features in type 1 diabetes. Whole-study results and caveats: Possible PCR preference for shorter templates applied equally to patients and controls. There was no resolution here of whether HLA type influences TCRB rearrangement.

Expressed TCRB transcripts got sequenced, as all isolated RNA was reverse transcribed. The data were produced by immunoSEQ multiplex PCR, yet TCRdb's version contains in-frame clones alone and is incomplete. Of some 900,000 clones detected, roughly 15% appear once; the ten largest clones hold 0.02% to 0.03%. The CDR3 is 16 residues long. Germline CDR1 is LGHNA and CDR2 is YNFKEQ. V was cut by 0 bases and J by 4 bases, with 15 bases left in between. Central memory, naive, regulatory and stem cell-like memory CD4+ cells were sorted by CD45RO/CCR7/CD25/CD127/CD95/CD27. Purity exceeded 98% in all sorted populations. In this sample, this clone turned up a few times. Antigen: not known.

The rearrangement joins TRBV4-2 to TRBJ1-2; a possible D gene is TRBD1 (6 bases). What was sequenced was naive CD4+ T cells from blood. The origin of this receptor is a young woman in good health. The CDR3 reads CASSQDWDGGFYGYTF. The DNA of the CDR3 is TGTGCCAGCAGCCAAGATTGGGACGGGGGCTTCTATGGCTACACCTTC.